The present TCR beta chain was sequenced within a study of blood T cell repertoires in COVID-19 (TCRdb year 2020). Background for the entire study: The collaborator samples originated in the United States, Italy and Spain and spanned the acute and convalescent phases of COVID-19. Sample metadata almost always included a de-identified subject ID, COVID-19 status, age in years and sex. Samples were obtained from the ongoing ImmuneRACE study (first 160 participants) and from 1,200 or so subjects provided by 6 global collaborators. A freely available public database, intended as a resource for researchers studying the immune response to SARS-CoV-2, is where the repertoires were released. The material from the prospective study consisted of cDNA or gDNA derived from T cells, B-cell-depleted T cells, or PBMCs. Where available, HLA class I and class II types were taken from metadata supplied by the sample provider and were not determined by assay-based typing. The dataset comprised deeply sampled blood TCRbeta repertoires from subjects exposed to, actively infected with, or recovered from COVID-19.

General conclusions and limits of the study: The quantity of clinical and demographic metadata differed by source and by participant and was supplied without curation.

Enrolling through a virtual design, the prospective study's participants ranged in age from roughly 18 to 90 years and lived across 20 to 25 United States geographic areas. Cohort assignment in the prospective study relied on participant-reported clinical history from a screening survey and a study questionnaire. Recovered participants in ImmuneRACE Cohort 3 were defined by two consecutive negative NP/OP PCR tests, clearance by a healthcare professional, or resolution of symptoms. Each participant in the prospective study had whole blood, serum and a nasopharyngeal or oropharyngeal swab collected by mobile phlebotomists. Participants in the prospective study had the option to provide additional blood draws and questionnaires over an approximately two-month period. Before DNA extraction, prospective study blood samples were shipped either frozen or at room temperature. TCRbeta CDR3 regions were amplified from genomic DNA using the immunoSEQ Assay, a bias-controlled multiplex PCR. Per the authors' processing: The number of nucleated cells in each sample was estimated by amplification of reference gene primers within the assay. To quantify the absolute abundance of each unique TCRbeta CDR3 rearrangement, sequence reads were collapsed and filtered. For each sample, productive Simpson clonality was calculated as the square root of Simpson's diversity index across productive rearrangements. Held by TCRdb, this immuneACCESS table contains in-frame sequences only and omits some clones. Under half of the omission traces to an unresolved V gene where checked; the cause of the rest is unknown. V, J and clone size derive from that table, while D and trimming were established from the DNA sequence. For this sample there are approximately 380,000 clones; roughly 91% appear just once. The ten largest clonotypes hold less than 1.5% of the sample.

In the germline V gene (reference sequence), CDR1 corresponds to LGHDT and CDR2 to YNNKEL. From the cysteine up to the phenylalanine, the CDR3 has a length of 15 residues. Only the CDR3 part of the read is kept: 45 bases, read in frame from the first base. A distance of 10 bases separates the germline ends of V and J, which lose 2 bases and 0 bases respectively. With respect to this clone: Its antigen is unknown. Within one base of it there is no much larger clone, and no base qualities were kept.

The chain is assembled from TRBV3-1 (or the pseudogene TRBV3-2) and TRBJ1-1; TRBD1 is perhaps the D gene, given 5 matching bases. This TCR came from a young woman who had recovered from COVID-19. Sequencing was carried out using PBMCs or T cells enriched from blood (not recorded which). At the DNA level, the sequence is TGTGCCAGCAGCCAACCCCGACAGTTGAACACTGAAGCTTTCTTT. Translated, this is CASSQPRQLNTEAFF.